Following are 20 T cell receptor beta chains from one sample sequenced in a study of T cell responses to AZD1222 COVID-19 vaccine. Profiled with immunoSEQ multiplex PCR; TCRdb holds only in-frame clones, not every one. Of 160,000 or so clones in the sample, 85% to 90% were seen once. The sequencing used peripheral blood, collected 28 days after the second AZD1222 dose. The receptors come from an adult who received the AZD1222 COVID-19 vaccine.

V usage is TRBV28 and J usage is TRBJ1-6; D is undetermined. This CDR3 spans 16 amino acids. The germline CDR1 and CDR2 sequences are MDHEN and SYDVKM. V was clipped by 6 bases and J by 5 bases, with 17 bases between them. The CDR3 sequence is CASRTSGLRHNSPLHF. The CDR3 nucleotides are TGTGCCAGCAGGACTTCAGGATTGAGACATAATTCACCCCTCCACTTT.

The chain recombines TRBV18 with TRBJ2-7, with D hard to call. V shed 5 bases and J shed 6 bases, with 14 bases lying between them. CDR3 size: 13 residues. The germline CDR1 and CDR2 sequences are KGHSH and LQKENI. The CDR3 sequence is CASSGGDGFEQYF. The CDR3 coding sequence is TGTGCCAGCTCAGGCGGCGACGGCTTCGAGCAGTACTTC.

The J gene is TRBJ2-5, the V gene TRBV4-3; TRBD1 matches 8 bases. J gave up 5 bases and V 1 base, and 3 bases lay outside the gene matches. The CDR3 extends over 14 amino acids. From germline, CDR1 is LGHNA and CDR2 YSLEER. In nucleotides, the CDR3 is TGCGCCAGCAGCCAAGGAACAGGGGGGGAGACCCAGTACTTC. This gives the protein CASSQGTGGETQYF.

The rearrangement links TRBV3-1 (or the pseudogene TRBV3-2) to TRBJ2-5, with D unclear. This CDR3 comprises 14 residues. V was trimmed by 4 bases and J by 1 base, leaving 10 bases between them. Germline V gene sequence: CDR1 LGHDT, CDR2 YNNKEL (reference sequence). In DNA form, the CDR3 reads TGTGCCAGCAGCCCGCAGGTAATCCAAGAGACCCAGTACTTC. Its translation is CASSPQVIQETQYF.

This clone was seen a few times. The rearrangement links TRBV6-2 or TRBV6-3 to TRBJ2-2, with 13 nucleotides matching TRBD2. The germline gives CDR1 MNHEY, CDR2 SVGEGT. This CDR3 has 19 residues. V lost 4 bases, J lost 4 bases, and 12 bases stayed unmatched. CDR3: CASSSDPLAGGPITGELFF. The CDR3 DNA is TGTGCCAGCAGTTCAGATCCACTAGCGGGAGGGCCTATCACCGGGGAGCTGTTTTTT.

The chain couples TRBV4-2 to TRBJ2-1; TRBD2 agrees at 15 bases. V gave up 3 bases and J gave up 7 bases; unmatched junction bases: 16. Per germline, CDR1 LGHNA and CDR2 YNFKEQ. CDR3 size: 20 residues. The CDR3 DNA reads TGTGCCAGCAGCCAGGCAGCCGCCGGACTAGCGGGAGGGTCTAGGAATGAGCAGTTCTTC. This translates into CASSQAAAGLAGGSRNEQFF.

The J gene is TRBJ1-5, the V gene TRBV19, with D perhaps TRBD1 (5 bases). Germline CDR1 and CDR2: LNHDA and SQIVND (reference sequence). This CDR3 is 17 amino acids long. V gave up 1 base and J gave up 0 bases, with 13 bases separating them. The CDR3 loop is CASSIGSGTGSNQPQHF. As DNA, the CDR3 is TGTGCCAGTAGTATAGGATCCGGGACGGGTAGCAATCAGCCCCAGCATTTT.

This chain uses TRBV6-5 with TRBJ2-3; D uncertain. The CDR3 extends over 11 amino acids. Germline V gene lookup returns CDR1 MNHEY and CDR2 SVGAGI. V lost 5 bases and J lost 2, with 2 bases in between. CDR3 nucleotides: TGTGCCAGCAGTCCCACAGATACGCAGTATTTT. This sequence encodes CASSPTDTQYF.

V is TRBV27 and J is TRBJ2-5; the match to TRBD1 covers 11 bases. Germline-derived CDR1 and CDR2 are MNHEY and SMNVEV (reference sequence). The CDR3 has 14 amino acids. Unmatched junction bases numbered 4, after V lost 5 bases and J lost 5 bases. The CDR3 spells CASSKDRGLETQYF. The CDR3 DNA reads as TGTGCCAGCAGTAAGGACAGGGGGCTGGAGACCCAGTACTTC.

CDR3 DNA: TGTGCCAGTAGTTTAGGGGGGTGGCAGCCCCAGCATTTT. The encoded protein is CASSLGGWQPQHF. The chain is built from TRBV19 and TRBJ1-5; a possible D gene is TRBD1 (6 bases). V lost 5 bases and J 7 bases, leaving 12 bases between the germline ends. The CDR3 has 13 residues. The germline V gene encodes CDR1 LNHDA and CDR2 SQIVND (reference sequence).

The chain employs TRBV7-9 and TRBJ2-6, with D perhaps matching TRBD1 (5 bases). With 5 bases removed from V and 9 bases from J, the gap between germline ends came to 14 bases. Germline V gene data show CDR1 as SEHNR and CDR2 as FQNEAQ (reference sequence). The CDR3 contains 14 residues. CDR3 sequence: CASSMSGIVNVLTF. The CDR3, as DNA: TGTGCCAGCAGCATGTCAGGGATTGTCAACGTCCTGACTTTC.

This clone was detected only once. The rearrangement joins TRBV29-1 to TRBJ1-1, with D perhaps matching TRBD1 (6 bases). The CDR3 covers 14 residues. The germline gives CDR1 SQVTM, CDR2 ANQGSEA. V lost 7 bases and J lost 1, with 16 bases in between. CDR3 region: CSAKGGSRNTEAFF. The CDR3 DNA follows: TGCAGCGCCAAAGGGGGGTCTAGGAACACTGAAGCTTTCTTT.

This chain connects TRBV5-6 to TRBJ2-7; D is possibly TRBD1 or TRBD2 (5 bases each). Trimming removed 5 bases from V and 2 bases from J, with 14 bases in between. Per germline, CDR1 SGHDT and CDR2 YYEEEE. The CDR3 is 14 residues long. This CDR3 reads CASSLPGPAYEQYF. DNA for the CDR3: TGTGCCAGCAGTCTCCCGGGACCCGCCTACGAGCAGTACTTC.

The V gene is TRBV6-2 or TRBV6-3, the J gene TRBJ2-2; D remains ambiguous. Germline values: CDR1 MNHEY, CDR2 SVGEGT. Trimming pared 5 bases from V and 2 bases from J, leaving 9 bases between. This CDR3 is built from 14 residues. CDR3 coding DNA: TGTGCCAGCAGTACAGTTTATAACACCGGGGAGCTGTTTTTT. Translation gives CASSTVYNTGELFF.

This clone has a single count. V usage is TRBV11-2 and J usage is TRBJ2-3; 14 bases are shared with TRBD2. The CDR3 sequence is 18 residues long. Germline lookup yields CDR1 SGHAT and CDR2 FQNNGV. The V segment lost 5 bases and the J segment 5 bases; nucleotides outside the gene matches: 12. The CDR3 reads CASSPERMGLAGVDTQYF. In DNA, the CDR3 is TGTGCCAGCAGCCCAGAACGGATGGGACTAGCGGGAGTAGATACGCAGTATTTT.

The gene calls are TRBV28 and TRBJ1-2; the D is unclear. With 5 bases removed from V and 5 bases from J, the gap between germline ends came to 15 bases. Germline loops: CDR1 MDHEN, CDR2 SYDVKM. The CDR3 extends over 14 amino acids. In nucleotides, the CDR3 is TGTGCCAGCAGTGCCCAAGCGCCTCGTTATGGCTACACCTTC. This gives the protein CASSAQAPRYGYTF.

CDR3 in DNA: TGTGCCAGCAGCCTGATGCGCTTAAATCAGCCCCAGCATTTT. It yields the protein CASSLMRLNQPQHF. This sequence joins TRBV2 and TRBJ1-5; D is uncertain. The CDR3 totals 14 residues. The germline gives CDR1 SNHLY, CDR2 FYNNEI. V lost 6 bases, J lost 4 bases, and 13 bases lay in between.

J is TRBJ2-1 and V is TRBV5-8, with D possibly being TRBD1 (6 bases). There are 13 residues in the CDR3. V shed 4 bases and J shed 6 bases, with 11 bases lying between them. The germline V gene has CDR1 SGHTS and CDR2 YDEGEE. This CDR3 is CASSIRGGNEQFF. The CDR3 coding sequence is TGTGCCAGCAGCATTCGAGGGGGCAATGAGCAGTTCTTC.

The chain is built from TRBV28 and TRBJ1-5; no reliable D call. Germline-derived CDR1 and CDR2 are MDHEN and SYDVKM. Trimming shortened V by 7 bases and J by 7 bases, and 14 bases separated the two germline ends. The CDR3 has 13 amino acids. CDR3 residues: CASNTELMQPQHF. CDR3 nucleotides: TGTGCCAGCAACACCGAACTGATGCAGCCCCAGCATTTT.

This chain connects TRBV30 to TRBJ2-2; the D gene is possibly TRBD1 (6 bases). Germline lookup yields CDR1 GTSNPN and CDR2 SVGIG (reference sequence). The CDR3 loop spans 14 amino acids. The germline V and J ends were trimmed by 5 bases and 8 bases, with 18 bases remaining between them. CDR3 in amino acids: CAWAAGARAGELFF. DNA of the CDR3: TGTGCCTGGGCGGCAGGGGCGCGGGCGGGGGAGCTGTTTTTT.